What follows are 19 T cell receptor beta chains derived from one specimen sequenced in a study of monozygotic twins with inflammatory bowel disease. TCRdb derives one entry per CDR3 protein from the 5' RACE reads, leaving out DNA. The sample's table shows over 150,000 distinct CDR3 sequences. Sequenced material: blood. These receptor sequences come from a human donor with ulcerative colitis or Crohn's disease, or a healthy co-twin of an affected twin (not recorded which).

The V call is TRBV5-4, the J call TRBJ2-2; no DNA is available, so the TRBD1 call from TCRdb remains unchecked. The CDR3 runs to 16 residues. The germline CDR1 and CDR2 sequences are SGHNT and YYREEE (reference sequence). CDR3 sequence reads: CASSYGTFRVAGELFF.

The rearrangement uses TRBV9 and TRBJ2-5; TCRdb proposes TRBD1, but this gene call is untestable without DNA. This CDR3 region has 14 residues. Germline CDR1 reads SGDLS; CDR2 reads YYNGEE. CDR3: CASSPYDSRETQYF.

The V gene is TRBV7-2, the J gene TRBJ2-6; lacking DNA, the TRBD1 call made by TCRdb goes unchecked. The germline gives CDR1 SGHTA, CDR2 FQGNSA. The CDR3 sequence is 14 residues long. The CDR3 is CASSSGQHPPVLTF.

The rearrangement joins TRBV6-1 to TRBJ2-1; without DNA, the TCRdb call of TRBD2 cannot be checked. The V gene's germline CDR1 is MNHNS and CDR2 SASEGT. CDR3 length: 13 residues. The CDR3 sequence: CASWEAGGNEQFF.

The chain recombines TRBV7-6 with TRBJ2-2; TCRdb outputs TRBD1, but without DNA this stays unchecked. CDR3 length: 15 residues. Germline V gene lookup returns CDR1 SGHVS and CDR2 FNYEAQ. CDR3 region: CASSLAGRDAGELFF.

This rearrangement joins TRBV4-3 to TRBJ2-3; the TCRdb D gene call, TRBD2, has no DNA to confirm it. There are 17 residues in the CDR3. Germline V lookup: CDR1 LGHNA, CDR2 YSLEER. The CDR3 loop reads CASSHLALADSTDTQYF.

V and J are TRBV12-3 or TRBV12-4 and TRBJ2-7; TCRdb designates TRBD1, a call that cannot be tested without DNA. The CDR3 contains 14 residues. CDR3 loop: CASRSGTEFVEQYF.

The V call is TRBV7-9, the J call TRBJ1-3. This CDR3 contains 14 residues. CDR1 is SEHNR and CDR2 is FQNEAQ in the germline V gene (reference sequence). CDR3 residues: CASSFEVTGNTIYF.

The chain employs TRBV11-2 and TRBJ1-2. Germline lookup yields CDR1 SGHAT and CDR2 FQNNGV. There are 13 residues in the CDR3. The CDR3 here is CASSLVGPYGYTF.

CDR3 protein: CASSHGQYNEQFF. The chain has TRBV27 and TRBJ2-1; TCRdb names TRBD1, which stays unverified in the absence of DNA. There are 13 residues in the CDR3. CDR1 and CDR2 (germline): MNHEY, SMNVEV (reference sequence).

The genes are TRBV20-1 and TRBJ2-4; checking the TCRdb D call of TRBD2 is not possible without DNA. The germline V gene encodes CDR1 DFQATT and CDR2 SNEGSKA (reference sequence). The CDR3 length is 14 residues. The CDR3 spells CSPLSVAGGDIQYF.

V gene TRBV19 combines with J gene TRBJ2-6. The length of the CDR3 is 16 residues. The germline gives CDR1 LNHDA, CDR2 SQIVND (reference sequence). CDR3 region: CASKEEKPRGANVLTF.

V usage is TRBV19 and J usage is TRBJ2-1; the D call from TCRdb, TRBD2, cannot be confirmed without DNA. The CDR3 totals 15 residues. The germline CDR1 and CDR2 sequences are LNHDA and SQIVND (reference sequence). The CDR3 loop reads CASSTSWTSDNEQFF.

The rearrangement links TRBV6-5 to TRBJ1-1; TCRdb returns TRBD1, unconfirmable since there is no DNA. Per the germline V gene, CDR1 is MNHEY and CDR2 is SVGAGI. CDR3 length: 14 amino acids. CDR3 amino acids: CASSSSGGHTEAFF.

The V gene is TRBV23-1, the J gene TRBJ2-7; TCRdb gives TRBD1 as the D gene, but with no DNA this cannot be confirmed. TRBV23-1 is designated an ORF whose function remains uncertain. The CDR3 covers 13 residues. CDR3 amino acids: CASSHPRGYEQYF.

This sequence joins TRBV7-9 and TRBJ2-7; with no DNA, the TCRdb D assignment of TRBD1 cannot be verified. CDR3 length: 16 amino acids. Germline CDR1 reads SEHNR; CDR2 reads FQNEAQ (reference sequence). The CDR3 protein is CASSLAHGAGSYEQYF.

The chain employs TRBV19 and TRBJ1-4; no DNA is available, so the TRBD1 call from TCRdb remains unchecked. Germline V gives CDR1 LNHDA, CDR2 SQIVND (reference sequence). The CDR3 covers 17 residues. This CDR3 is CASSRDRDPATNEKLFF.

CDR3 residues: CASSGGYNQPQHF. The V gene is TRBV10-2, the J gene TRBJ1-5. The germline V gene has CDR1 WSHSY and CDR2 SAAADI. This CDR3 region has 13 residues.

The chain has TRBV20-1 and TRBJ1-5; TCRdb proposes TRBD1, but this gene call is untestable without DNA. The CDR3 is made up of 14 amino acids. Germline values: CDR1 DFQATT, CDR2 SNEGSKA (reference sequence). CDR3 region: CSAAGDRSYQPQHF.